This record concerns one T cell receptor beta chain sequence. This clone was seen once. Its antigen is unknown. Per-nucleotide qualities are absent, and no much larger clonotype sits a single base away. These data are taken from a study of T cell repertoires in urothelial bladder cancer (dated 2019 in TCRdb). Study-wide context: Clinical stages of the 12 resected lesions were three cT0, three cTa, three cT1 and three cT2 or greater. In the study, clonality of the TCR repertoire in bladder tumors was compared against clonality in benign bladder inflammation. About a dozen patients with bladder lesions who were undergoing transurethral resection were prospectively identified. Some 12 resected bladder lesions, made up of urothelial carcinoma (UC+) and benign (UC-) specimens, were studied. Results and caveats for the whole study, not just this receptor: In carcinoma specimens, up to roughly 17% of infiltrating lymphocytes were accounted for by a single T-cell clone, compared with 2% to 2.5% in benign specimens. Urothelial carcinoma specimens had fewer T cells than benign specimens, with medians of 5,569 and 25,872. A median tumor infiltrating lymphocyte percentage of 2% was observed in carcinoma specimens, compared with less than 15% in benign specimens.

The immunoSEQ assay was used to sequence the CDR3 region of the TCR beta chain. In the paper's pipeline: For each specimen, the T-cell fraction, clonal dominance, and maximum TCR clone frequency were calculated. TCRdb retrieved this table from immuneACCESS and kept in-frame rearrangements only. Not all clones are present; in checked studies, unresolved V genes account for under half, and no reason is known for the remainder. The V and J calls and clone size were taken over from that table, and D and trimming were inferred from the DNA. The sample contains 6,800 or so clones, about two thirds of them found a single time. The top ten clones comprise 12% of the sample. At transurethral resection, specimens of the bladder lesions were collected and then stored at -80C. From bladder specimens obtained at transurethral resection, DNA was extracted. For CDR1 and CDR2, the germline V gene lists SGHTA and FQGNSA. Trimming leaves V shorter by 5 bases and J shorter by 5 bases, with the junction holding 5 bases beyond the gene matches. Including cysteine and phenylalanine, the CDR3 has 15 amino acids. Only the CDR3 portion is preserved as DNA: 45 bases, with reading frame beginning at the first base.

This clonotype was obtained from a human donor with urothelial carcinoma. The sequencing input was tumor-infiltrating cells from bladder cancer. Recombination linked TRBV7-2 to TRBJ2-2; TRBD2 aligns with 10 central bases. Here is the DNA: TGTGCCAGCAGCCTCAAGACTAGCGGGACCGGGGAGCTGTTTTTT. It is translated as CASSLKTSGTGELFF.